This TCR beta chain was obtained from a study of blood T cell repertoires in COVID-19. Germline values: CDR1 SNHLY, CDR2 FYNNEI. The CDR3 length is 13 residues. V lost 9 bases to trimming and J lost 3 bases, with 15 bases between them. The authors' processing: Estimated nucleated cell counts came from reference gene primer amplification. Profiling relied on immunoSEQ multiplex PCR, and the TCRdb table lists in-frame clones only, not all of them. The V and J calls and clone size were taken over from that table, and D and trimming were inferred from the DNA. The sample yields 200,000 to 250,000 clones, 75% to 85% seen once.

The receptor was isolated from a human donor in a cohort sampled during active COVID-19. The chain couples TRBV2 to TRBJ2-7, with D uncertain. Sequencing was carried out using peripheral blood. The CDR3 sequence is CASPRVILYEQYF. The CDR3 DNA reads as TGTGCCAGTCCCCGGGTCATCCTCTACGAGCAGTACTTC.